A single sample is the source of the 9 T cell receptor beta chains below, sequenced in a study of regulatory T cells in long-lasting Graves disease (dated by TCRdb to about 2021). In light of the paper, this sample's time point label describes: newly diagnosed GD, antithyroid drugs for less than 3 months. RNA was extracted from PBMCs in TRIzol for both TCR sequencing and RNA sequencing. The protocol used for the library was multiplex PCR. Sequenced using an Illumina HiSeq 4000. CDR3 regions were amplified by Arm-PCR with iRepertoire HTBI primers to construct TCR beta libraries. Starting from the raw public reads, TCRdb applied fastp trimming at Q25, assembled clones with MiXCR and retained in-frame beta chains. Merged by CDR3 protein, the rows form single entries marked with the most common genes and DNA. This sample has 400,000 to 550,000 distinct CDR3 sequences in its table, and less than 20% of those were observed once. The top ten clones comprise over 8.5% of the sample.

This same sample was also part of a study on T cells in Graves' hyperthyroidism and ophthalmopathy.

The sample here was peripheral blood mononuclear cells (PBMCs), taken at new diagnosis, from a patient treated with antithyroid drugs. The receptors were sampled from a woman in her twenties or thirties with Graves disease. Donor details come from another sample of the same person, matched by shared clones.

This sequence joins TRBV11-2 and TRBJ2-1, with a weak D call TRBD1 (5 bases). Per germline, CDR1 SGHAT and CDR2 FQNNGV. The CDR3 has 12 residues. The germline V and J ends were trimmed by 5 bases and 9 bases, with 11 bases remaining between them. The CDR3 nucleotides read TGTGCCAGCAGCCAGGGCTACGGTGAGCAGTTCTTC. Protein: CASSQGYGEQFF.

The chain uses TRBV6-2 or TRBV6-3 and TRBJ2-3; possibly TRBD2 for D (5 bases). V was trimmed by 5 bases and J by 5 bases, leaving 26 bases between them. The CDR3 totals 18 residues. Germline lookup yields CDR1 MNHEY and CDR2 SVGEGT. The CDR3 reads CASSAASFSGGSRDTQYF. The CDR3 DNA follows: TGTGCCAGCAGTGCCGCCTCGTTCAGCGGTGGATCCAGAGATACGCAGTATTTT.

The chain carries TRBV6-2 or TRBV6-3 and TRBJ2-2; D not certain. V dropped 10 bases and J dropped 4 bases, with 13 bases sitting between them. The CDR3 is 13 residues long. Germline V CDR1 and CDR2: MNHEY, SVGEGT. The CDR3 loop is CAIWAALTGELFF. For the CDR3, the DNA is TGTGCCATTTGGGCAGCGCTCACCGGGGAGCTGTTTTTT.

This clonotype was observed at least ten times. The J gene is TRBJ2-1, the V gene TRBV11-2; no definite D call. The CDR3 covers 11 residues. Per germline, CDR1 SGHAT and CDR2 FQNNGV. Trimming cost V 5 bases and J 4 bases, with 3 bases left between them. The CDR3 DNA sequence: TGTGCCAGCAGCCCGTACAATGAGCAGTTCTTC. It codes for CASSPYNEQFF.

This clonotype appeared a few times. V gene TRBV4-1 combines with J gene TRBJ2-3; tentative D call: TRBD2 (6 bases). CDR1 is MGHRA and CDR2 is YSYEKL in the germline V gene. This CDR3 has 16 residues. The V end was cut by 6 bases, the J end by 0 bases, with 16 bases between. The CDR3 protein is CASSPAKAGSTDTQYF. CDR3 DNA: TGCGCCAGCAGTCCCGCGAAGGCGGGAAGCACAGATACGCAGTATTTT.

Comment on this clonotype: A junction end diverges from the germline sequence, so it may reflect a read error. The V call is TRBV20-1, the J call TRBJ1-2; D not resolved. Per germline, CDR1 DFQATT and CDR2 SNEGSKA (reference sequence). The CDR3 totals 13 residues. The CDR3 bases are TGCAGTGCTAGAGATCTACGGTCCTATGGCTACGCCTTC. Protein product: CSARDLRSYGYAF.

The V call is TRBV10-2, the J call TRBJ1-5; a weak D match, TRBD1 (5 bases). V was clipped by 3 bases and J by 3 bases, with 9 bases between them. Germline CDR1 and CDR2: WSHSY and SAAADI. CDR3 size: 14 residues. This CDR3 reads CASSDSGLNQPQHF. DNA of the CDR3: TGCGCCAGCAGTGATTCAGGGCTCAATCAGCCCCAGCATTTT.

This clonotype was counted at least ten times. The rearrangement links TRBV12-3 or TRBV12-4 to TRBJ2-7, with D uncertain. Between the trimmed V and J ends, which lost 6 bases and 10 bases, there was a span of 13 bases. The CDR3 runs 11 residues. The CDR3 coding sequence is TGTGCCAGCAGCCGGAGCACGTATCAGTACTTC. This translates into CASSRSTYQYF.

This chain connects TRBV20-1 to TRBJ2-4; D unclear. The CDR3 runs to 10 residues. V lost 7 bases and J 5 bases, leaving 6 bases between the germline ends. Germline CDR1 is DFQATT and CDR2 is SNEGSKA (reference sequence). CDR3 nucleotide sequence: TGCAGTGTATATGAAAACATTCAGTACTTC. This gives the protein CSVYENIQYF.